This paragraph reports one TCR beta chain. These data belong to a study of blood T cell repertoires in COVID-19. The CDR3 runs 16 residues. V dropped 4 bases and J dropped 1 base, with 13 bases sitting between them. CDR1 is SNHLY, CDR2 FYNNEI, per germline. In the authors' methods: It was from reference gene primer amplification that nucleated cell counts were estimated. This table comes from immunoSEQ multiplex PCR, and its TCRdb copy is limited to in-frame clones, with some not included. The V and J calls and clone size were taken over from that table, and D and trimming were inferred from the DNA. There are roughly 60,000 clones in the sample; about 79% occur only once, and 4.5% to 7% lies in the top ten.

The TCR comes from a woman aged 60-75 years with acute or convalescent COVID-19. The chain uses TRBV2 and TRBJ2-2, with D perhaps matching TRBD1 (6 bases). Sample: peripheral blood. CDR3 nucleotides: TGTGCCAGCAGTGCTACAGGGCTTAGGAACACCGGGGAGCTGTTTTTT. It codes for CASSATGLRNTGELFF.